This T cell receptor beta chain comes out of a study of monozygotic twins with cystic fibrosis. Germline CDR1 and CDR2: SGHTS and YDEGEE. Between the trimmed V and J ends, which lost 0 bases and 2 bases, there was a span of 5 bases. The CDR3 is 14 residues long. Only in-frame clones appear in the TCRdb table, and some are missing; sequencing was by immunoSEQ multiplex PCR. The sample carries over 9,500 clones, 70% to 90% recorded once. As concerns this clone: Antigen: not known.

Study-wide results and limits: Median Simpson clonality of approximately 0.009 suggested naive T cells predominated.

The sequenced material came from blood. The V gene is TRBV5-8, the J gene TRBJ1-4, with D hard to call. This sequence originates from a man between 18 and 35 years old with cystic fibrosis. The DNA for the CDR3 is TGTGCCAGCAGCTTGGAACCCACTAATGAAAAACTGTTTTTT. It encodes CASSLEPTNEKLFF.